A selection of T cell receptor beta chains follows, all from one sample in a study of blood T cell repertoires in COVID-19. Some clones are missing from TCRdb's copy, which holds only in-frame ones; the method was immunoSEQ multiplex PCR. The table records 200,000 to 300,000 clones, 88% of them present only once. The sample comprised PBMCs or T cells enriched from blood (not recorded which). The receptors derive from a woman between 40 and 50 years old with acute COVID-19. The conserved cysteine and the conserved F or W are not part of the CDR3 here.

>TRBV5-1
ASSLVHSQETQY
>TRBV7-2
ASSPTTGGSQPQH
>TRBV3-1/TRBV3-2
ASSEQSVSEAF
>TRBV7-2
ANSRGGGETQY
>TRBV11-2
ASSLEGAGNY
>TRBV30
ARTGLLSGELF
>TRBV29-1
SVDRQGVYNEQF
>TRBV6-5
ASSFAGSYGYT
>TRBV19
ASSMGGSEPQH
>TRBV11-2
ASSLDARVLYGYT
>TRBV7-8
ASSVQGLEQY
>TRBV1
TSSRTGTYNQPQH
>TRBV4-3
ASSQETGGYTEAF
>TRBV11-2
ASSPPGLAGGSYEQY
>TRBV7-8
ASSRDRDREGMGAF
>TRBV2
ASSEAKGLGYGYT
>TRBV7-2
ASSLVPSGGANTGELF
>TRBV12-5
ASGPDRPETQY
>TRBV7-9
ASERGNTDTQY
>TRBV5-1
ASSLAGQGQPMNTEAF
>TRBV19
ASSSTGSGANVLT
>TRBV13
ASSRTGNLGYT
>TRBV19
ASSSTGGGVSEAF
>TRBV4-2
ASSQDGLAVTDTQY
>TRBV10-2
ASRIGRPTTDTQY
>TRBV18
ASSPEGLGGYT
>TRBV10-2
ASSETILGVGSPLH
>TRBV4-2
ASSQSARGGEKLF
>TRBV29-1
SPWTGLWDSPLH
>TRBV19
AISKPGQGHEQF
>TRBV18
ASSPNRPGELF
>TRBV27
ASSLYGPGGHLAKNIQY
>TRBV14
ASSLTGWYEQY
>TRBV18
ASSHRDSSYEQY
>TRBV10-2
ASRHERTGYQPQH
>TRBV19
ASNSALGDNSPLH
>TRBV7-2
GTNGGALSGNTIY
>TRBV6-5
ASSYASYSNNEKLF
>TRBV7-2
ASSLVRGTGELF
>TRBV7-9
ASSYQGAAGYGYT
>TRBV6-2/TRBV6-3
ASTPPGGTYNEQF
>TRBV11-2
ASSVGGRTYEQY
>TRBV5-3
ARSYDTTDTQY
>TRBV24-1
ATSVAAASYNEQF
>TRBV10-3
AISGDRDATEAF
>TRBV30
AWTLSGANVLT
>TRBV6-1
ASSGRGGFGNTEAF
>TRBV7-2
ASSQKGSNQPQH
>TRBV5-8
ASSLRQTYEQY
>TRBV21-1
ASSSRDSPPGYT
>TRBV7-2
ASSLAQNQPQH
>TRBV10-3
AIRELSVNTEAF
>TRBV6-5
ASSYSMWAKAGELF
>TRBV6-5
ASSYEGRPHTEAF